One T cell receptor beta chain is described in this entry. The antigen remains undetermined. The CDR3 has 14 residues. Germline lookup yields CDR1 SGHAT and CDR2 FQNNGV. Unmatched junction bases numbered 8, after V lost 3 bases and J lost 6 bases. This sample was taken from a study of T cell responses to AZD1222 COVID-19 vaccine. Findings and limits, study-wide: None of the repertoires were sampled until the peak T cell response had passed. Only 5 or 6 AZD1222 recipients tested seropositive at baseline. Donors were chiefly white British, with a greater number of females, and clonal diversity was perhaps underestimated. Spike was spanned by vaccine-associated CD4 TCRs, with dominance at 160-218 and 743-854.

The method was immunoSEQ multiplex PCR; TCRdb's version includes in-frame clones alone and lacks a portion of them. This table has approximately 140,000 clones, 75% to 95% appearing once. The clonotype was recovered from an adult who received the AZD1222 COVID-19 vaccine. V and J are TRBV11-2 and TRBJ2-7, with 7 bases matching TRBD2. The sequencing here drew on peripheral blood, taken 28 days after the second AZD1222 dose. The CDR3 sequence is CASSLGLTSSEQYF. The CDR3 DNA reads as TGTGCCAGCAGCTTGGGCCTGACTAGCAGCGAGCAGTACTTC. The whole variable domain, filled in from reference TRBV11-2 and TRBJ2-7, reads EAGVAQSPRYKIIEKRQSVAFWCNPISGHATLYWYQQILGQGPKLLIQFQNNGVVDDSQLPKDRFSAERLKGVDSTLKIQPAKLEDSAVYLCASSLGLTSSEQYFGPGTRLTVT.